Listed here are 15 T cell receptor beta chains from one sample, sequenced in a study of blood T cell repertoires in COVID-19. Here immunoSEQ multiplex PCR was the method, and the copy in TCRdb shows in-frame clones only, minus some. In the table there are 80,000 to 90,000 clones, about 88% of which are singletons. Sequenced sample: peripheral blood. Receptors were obtained from a man older than 75 with active or convalescent COVID-19.

This clone appeared a single time. The genes are TRBV15 and TRBJ1-6, with 8 bases identical to TRBD1. V was pared by 5 bases and J by 7 bases, with 10 bases of the junction left unmatched. The CDR3 is 16 amino acids. Germline lookup yields CDR1 LNHNV and CDR2 YYDKDF (reference sequence). Here the CDR3 DNA reads TGTGCCACCAGCGGAAGCAGGGGGCCGCTGAATTCACCCCTCCACTTT. It encodes CATSGSRGPLNSPLHF.

V gene TRBV27 combines with J gene TRBJ2-1, with D tentatively TRBD1 (6 bases). The germline gives CDR1 MNHEY, CDR2 SMNVEV (reference sequence). Trimming pared 5 bases from V and 2 bases from J, leaving 13 bases between. CDR3 length: 15 residues. The CDR3 DNA follows: TGTGCCAGCAGTAGTACCGGGACAACCTACAATGAGCAGTTCTTC. The encoded protein is CASSSTGTTYNEQFF.

V and J are TRBV25-1 and TRBJ2-5; D is possibly TRBD2 (6 bases). V shed 2 bases and J shed 3 bases, with 13 bases lying between them. Germline CDR1 MGHDK, CDR2 SYGVNS. The CDR3 length is 15 residues. The CDR3 loop reads CASSEPGTAKETQYF. The CDR3 bases are TGTGCCAGCAGTGAACCCGGGACTGCAAAAGAGACCCAGTACTTC.

This clone was found once. The rearrangement uses TRBV11-2 and TRBJ1-5; 7 nucleotides line up with TRBD1. The CDR3 runs 16 residues. The junction had 7 bases not matched to a gene; V was cut back by 5 bases and J by 0 bases. Germline CDR1 reads SGHAT; CDR2 reads FQNNGV. The CDR3 here is CASSLGQVYSNQPQHF. CDR3 nucleotides: TGTGCCAGCAGCCTCGGACAGGTATATAGCAATCAGCCCCAGCATTTT.

The chain combines TRBV5-1 with TRBJ1-2; D unresolved. Looked up from germline, CDR1 is SGHRS and CDR2 is YFSETQ. This CDR3 has 15 residues. Trimming removed 2 bases at V and 6 bases at J, with 17 bases between. CDR3 DNA: TGCGCCAGCAGCTTTAATCCGGGAGGAGGACATGGCTACACCTTC. Its protein product is CASSFNPGGGHGYTF.

CDR3 residues: CASSEGPRTLTYEQYF. The CDR3, as DNA: TGTGCCAGCAGTGAAGGCCCTCGGACTCTAACCTACGAGCAGTACTTC. V is TRBV6-1 and J is TRBJ2-7, with TRBD2 as a possible D gene (5 bases). The V gene's germline CDR1 is MNHNS and CDR2 SASEGT. Trimming left V 1 base short and J 2 bases short, with 15 bases between. CDR3 size: 16 residues.

The gene calls are TRBV11-2 and TRBJ2-1; 13 bases match TRBD2. The V segment lost 6 bases and the J segment 6 bases; nucleotides outside the gene matches: 17. This CDR3 has 19 amino acids. Germline CDR1 is SGHAT and CDR2 is FQNNGV. CDR3 loop: CASSRPQGLAGKWGNEQFF. DNA of the CDR3: TGTGCCAGCAGTCGCCCACAGGGACTAGCGGGAAAATGGGGCAATGAGCAGTTCTTC.

This clone was seen once. The chain carries TRBV18 and TRBJ1-6, with 9 nucleotides matching TRBD1. V was pared by 5 bases and J by 14 bases, with 16 bases of the junction left unmatched. CDR3 length equals 16 residues. The germline CDR1 and CDR2 sequences are KGHSH and LQKENI. CDR3 nucleotides: TGTGCCAGCTCATCAGACATACCGGGACAGGGCACTGCCCTCCACTTT. It is translated as CASSSDIPGQGTALHF.

This chain connects TRBV30 to TRBJ1-5; D gene unclear. There are 15 residues in the CDR3. CDR1 and CDR2 from the germline V gene are GTSNPN and SVGIG (reference sequence). Trimming took 0 bases from V and 0 from J, leaving 9 bases between them. CDR3 bases: TGTGCCTGGAGTGTACAAGGACTTAGCAATCAGCCCCAGCATTTT. It codes for CAWSVQGLSNQPQHF.

The chain carries TRBV7-9 and TRBJ2-1; the D gene is possibly TRBD2 (6 bases). Trimming left V 6 bases short and J 0 bases short, with 12 bases between. This CDR3 region has 15 residues. Germline V gene sequence: CDR1 SEHNR, CDR2 FQNEAQ (reference sequence). CDR3 sequence: CASRSGWSSYNEQFF. The CDR3 nucleotides are TGTGCCAGCAGGAGCGGGTGGAGCTCCTACAATGAGCAGTTCTTC.

As regards this clone: One end of the junction fails to match germline, which may point to a read error. This chain uses TRBV7-6 with TRBJ2-7, with 12 bases matching TRBD2. The CDR3 totals 15 residues. Germline assignment: CDR1 SGHVS and CDR2 FNYEAQ. Here the CDR3 reads CASSLAGGFSYEQYF. The CDR3 nucleotides read TGTGCCAGCAGCCTAGCGGGAGGGTTCTCCTACGAGCAGTACTTC.

The chain combines TRBV5-1 with TRBJ2-1; TRBD1 matches at 8 bases. Germline loops: CDR1 SGHRS, CDR2 YFSETQ. The CDR3 covers 15 residues. V trimming: 1 base; J trimming: 4 bases; junction bases outside the gene matches: 4. The CDR3 region has the DNA TGCGCCAGCAGCTTGACAGGGGGAATTTACAATGAGCAGTTCTTC. Translated, it gives CASSLTGGIYNEQFF.

This chain connects TRBV19 to TRBJ1-1; maybe TRBD1 (6 bases). The germline V and J ends were trimmed by 5 bases and 2 bases, with 9 bases remaining between them. The CDR3 is made up of 13 amino acids. Per the germline V gene, CDR1 is LNHDA and CDR2 is SQIVND (reference sequence). DNA of the CDR3: TGTGCCAGTAGTCGGACAGTTAACACTGAAGCTTTCTTT. This codes for CASSRTVNTEAFF.

V gene TRBV3-1 (or the pseudogene TRBV3-2) combines with J gene TRBJ1-5, with D possibly matching TRBD1 (5 bases). CDR3 length: 15 residues. Trimming stripped 0 bases from V and 3 bases from J, with 9 bases between. In germline, CDR1 is LGHDT, CDR2 YNNKEL (reference sequence). The CDR3 DNA reads TGTGCCAGCAGCCAAGAATTCAGGGACAATCAGCCCCAGCATTTT. Amino acid sequence: CASSQEFRDNQPQHF.

Comments on this clone: At the DNA level, this CDR3 is encoded by other sequences in the same sample as well. The rearrangement links TRBV5-1 to TRBJ2-3, with 13 positions matching TRBD2. J was trimmed by 3 bases and V by 0 bases; bases with no gene match: 1. Germline loops: CDR1 SGHRS, CDR2 YFSETQ. The CDR3 runs to 16 residues. This CDR3 reads CASSLGTSGSTDTQYF. The DNA for the CDR3 is TGCGCCAGCAGCTTGGGGACTAGCGGGAGTACAGATACGCAGTATTTT.